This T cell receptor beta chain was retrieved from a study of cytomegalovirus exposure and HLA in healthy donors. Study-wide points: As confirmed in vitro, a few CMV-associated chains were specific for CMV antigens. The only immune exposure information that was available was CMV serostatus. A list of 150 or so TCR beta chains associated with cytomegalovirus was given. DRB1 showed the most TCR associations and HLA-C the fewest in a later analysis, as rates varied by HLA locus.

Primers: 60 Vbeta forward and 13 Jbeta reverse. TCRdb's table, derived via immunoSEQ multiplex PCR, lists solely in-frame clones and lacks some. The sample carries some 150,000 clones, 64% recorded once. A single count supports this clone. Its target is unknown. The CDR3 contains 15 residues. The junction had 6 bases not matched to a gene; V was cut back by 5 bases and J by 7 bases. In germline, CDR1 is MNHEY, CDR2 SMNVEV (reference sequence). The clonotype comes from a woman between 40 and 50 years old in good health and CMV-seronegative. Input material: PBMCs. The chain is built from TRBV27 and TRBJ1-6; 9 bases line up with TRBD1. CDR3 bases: TGTGCCAGCAGTCTAGAGGGACAGGGAAATTCACCCCTCCACTTT. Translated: CASSLEGQGNSPLHF.